This T cell receptor beta chain came from a study of T cell responses to AZD1222 COVID-19 vaccine. This CDR3 has 13 residues. Germline V CDR1 and CDR2: KGHDR, SFDVKD. The V gene lost 4 bases and the J gene lost 5 bases, with 7 bases spanning the gap. General study findings and limits: Donors were largely white British and mainly female; clonal diversity was possibly underestimated.

Remarks on this clone: Its antigen is as yet unknown.

Repertoires were generated with immunoSEQ multiplex PCR, while TCRdb's copy carries only in-frame clones and drops some. The data hold 90,000 to 150,000 clones, with around 90% observed a single time. The chain carries TRBV24-1 and TRBJ2-2, with TRBD1 as a possible D gene (6 bases). The clonotype comes from an adult in good health. Sequences were derived from peripheral blood, sampled on day 0 of AZD1222 vaccination. The CDR3 sequence is CATSEQGTGELFF. The CDR3 nucleotides read TGTGCCACCAGTGAACAGGGTACCGGGGAGCTGTTTTTT.